There are many counts of the clone carrying this T cell receptor (beta chain). Its cognate antigen is unknown. CDR3 and TCR beta VDJ profiling relied on genomic DNA as the template. TCRdb re-analysed the reads in MiXCR, keeping a single row per CDR3 protein. The data hold about 470,000 distinct CDR3 sequences, with 25% to 40% observed a single time. This CDR3 has 13 amino acids. Per the germline V gene, CDR1 is SQVTM and CDR2 is ANQGSEA. V was cut by 6 bases and J by 1 base, with 12 bases left in between. This sample is part of a study of CD8+CD57+ T cells in acquired aplastic anemia. Study-wide points: The same twenty-nine CD8+ CDR3 sequences occurred in patients and in controls.

Sequencing was done on patients that had shown CD8+CD57+ cell expansion by flow cytometry. Severe acquired aplastic anemia was present in all patients. There was no therapy given to any patient before the blood sampling took place. This chain connects TRBV29-1 to TRBJ1-1; D is undetermined. The TCR sequence derives from a human donor with aplastic anemia. What was sequenced was sorted CD4+, CD8+, or CD8+CD57+ T cells (not recorded which) from PBMCs. CDR3 sequence (DNA): TGCAGCGTAGTAGGACGGAAGAACACTGAAGCTTTCTTT. Its translation: CSVVGRKNTEAFF.